This T cell receptor (beta chain) came from a study of tumor and adjacent non-tumor tissue in lung cancer. Three rounds of nested PCR, following a modified ARM-PCR protocol, produced the TCRbeta library. TCRdb ran MiXCR on the multiplex PCR reads and lists one entry per CDR3 protein. The sample contains 200,000 to 250,000 distinct CDR3 sequences, 71% of which appear only once. RNA was extracted from bulk tissue without any cell sorting. V was clipped by 0 bases and J by 8 bases, with 11 bases between them. CDR1 SGHRS and CDR2 YFSETQ come from the germline V gene. This CDR3 contains 14 residues. This rearrangement joins TRBV5-1 to TRBJ1-4; D gene unclear. The sequenced sample consisted of lung tumor tissue. This TCR was sampled from a man aged 60 to 75 with non-small cell lung cancer. CDR3 nucleotides: TGCGCCAGCAGCTTGGATCCGGGCGGAGAAAAACTGTTTTTT. It translates to CASSLDPGGEKLFF.